These 21 T cell receptor beta chains were all obtained from the same sample, sequenced in a study of cytomegalovirus exposure and HLA in healthy donors. Data came from immunoSEQ multiplex PCR; TCRdb stores just in-frame clones and leaves some out. The table has roughly 230,000 clones, less than 95% seen once. The sequencing input was PBMCs. Every receptor here comes from a woman in her thirties in good health and CMV-seronegative.

This clone was detected only once. This chain joins TRBV2 and TRBJ2-1, with 8 bases matching TRBD2. Germline V lookup: CDR1 SNHLY, CDR2 FYNNEI. The CDR3 runs to 16 residues. V was clipped by 9 bases and J by 4 bases; unmatched bases: 14. The CDR3 sequence: CASLGPEREKYNEQFF. Written as DNA, the CDR3 is TGTGCCAGTCTTGGGCCCGAGCGGGAGAAGTACAATGAGCAGTTCTTC. Combining the CDR3 with reference TRBV2 and TRBJ2-1 gives the whole variable domain EPEVTQTPSHQVTQMGQEVILRCVPISNHLYFYWYRQILGQKVEFLVSFYNNEISEKSEIFDDQFSVERPDGSNFTLKIRSTKLEDSAMYFCASLGPEREKYNEQFFGPGTRLTVL.

V gene TRBV30 combines with J gene TRBJ2-5, with TRBD2 matching over 10 bases. Germline V lookup: CDR1 GTSNPN, CDR2 SVGIG (reference sequence). With 2 bases clipped from V and 5 bases from J, the junction kept 11 bases outside the gene matches. This CDR3 comprises 16 residues. In DNA form, the CDR3 reads TGTGCCTGGAGTCAAGCGGGAGGGGCGGTTTTGGAGACCCAGTACTTC. Translating it yields CAWSQAGGAVLETQYF.

A single count supports this clone. The genes are TRBV5-8 and TRBJ1-1; D not resolved. Germline lookup yields CDR1 SGHTS and CDR2 YDEGEE. There are 14 residues in the CDR3. V lost 4 bases to trimming and J lost 4 bases, with 14 bases between them. DNA of the CDR3: TGTGCCAGCAGCCCGATCCTACGGATCACTGAAGCTTTCTTT. Translating gives CASSPILRITEAFF.

This chain joins TRBV11-2 and TRBJ2-1; D is possibly TRBD2 (5 bases). This CDR3 contains 12 residues. The germline V gene encodes CDR1 SGHAT and CDR2 FQNNGV. Trimming took 2 bases from V and 9 from J, leaving 8 bases between them. The CDR3 spells CASSLIRGEQFF. In nucleotides, the CDR3 is TGTGCCAGCAGCTTAATTCGGGGTGAGCAGTTCTTC.

J is TRBJ2-7 and V is TRBV4-2; TRBD1 might be the D (5 bases). The CDR3 spans 16 residues. V lost 0 bases and J lost 3, with 15 bases in between. Germline V CDR1 and CDR2: LGHNA, YNFKEQ. The CDR3 coding sequence is TGTGCCAGCAGCCAAGATTCCGTTACAGGCAGCTACGAGCAGTACTTC. This codes for CASSQDSVTGSYEQYF.

This clone was found many times. The rearrangement links TRBV19 to TRBJ2-7, with a possible D match to TRBD1 (6 bases). Trimming shortened V by 5 bases and J by 2 bases, and 16 bases separated the two germline ends. Germline CDR1 and CDR2: LNHDA and SQIVND (reference sequence). CDR3 length equals 15 residues. The DNA for the CDR3 is TGTGCCAGTAGTCTTAAACAGGGAGAGCCCTACGAGCAGTACTTC. Its translation is CASSLKQGEPYEQYF.

The chain employs TRBV11-2 and TRBJ2-5; D might be TRBD1 (5 bases). The germline gives CDR1 SGHAT, CDR2 FQNNGV. The CDR3 runs 14 residues. V dropped 1 base and J dropped 0 bases, with 6 bases sitting between them. This CDR3 is CASSLATDQETQYF. In DNA, the CDR3 is TGTGCCAGCAGCTTAGCGACAGACCAAGAGACCCAGTACTTC.

V is TRBV6-1 and J is TRBJ2-7, with 8 bases lining up with TRBD1. Per the germline V gene, CDR1 is MNHNS and CDR2 is SASEGT. After removal of 1 base from V and 3 bases from J, the junction contained 2 bases not matched to a gene. The CDR3 totals 14 residues. CDR3 sequence (DNA): TGTGCCAGCAGTGAAGGACAGGGGTTCTACGAGCAGTACTTC. This gives the protein CASSEGQGFYEQYF.

The J gene is TRBJ1-1, the V gene TRBV2, with D possibly TRBD1 on 5 matching bases. Germline CDR1 is SNHLY and CDR2 is FYNNEI. CDR3 length: 15 amino acids. The ends were cut back, 2 bases at V and 4 bases at J, with 14 bases in the middle. The CDR3 region is CASSESPGLITEAFF. CDR3 nucleotides: TGTGCCAGCAGTGAATCACCGGGACTCATCACTGAAGCTTTCTTT.

The genes are TRBV19 and TRBJ2-5; D remains unclear. This CDR3 has 12 residues. Germline assignment: CDR1 LNHDA and CDR2 SQIVND (reference sequence). V lost 10 bases and J lost 4, with 13 bases in between. For the CDR3, the DNA is TGTGCCACGAATTGGGTATCAGAGACCCAGTACTTC. Translating it yields CATNWVSETQYF. Together with reference TRBV19 and TRBJ2-5, the CDR3 gives the full variable domain: DGGITQSPKYLFRKEGQNVTLSCEQNLNHDAMYWYRQDPGQGLRLIYYSQIVNDFQKGDIAEGYSVSREKKESFPLTVTSAQKNPTAFYLCATNWVSETQYFGPGTRLLVL.

The chain carries TRBV28 and TRBJ2-7, with 8 bases that match TRBD1. Germline CDR1 is MDHEN and CDR2 is SYDVKM. V lost 5 bases to trimming and J lost 5 bases; unmatched junction nucleotides: 11. The CDR3 spans 15 residues. The CDR3, as DNA: TGTGCCAGCAGTAGGACAGGGTTGGCCTTAGACGAGCAGTACTTC. Encoded protein: CASSRTGLALDEQYF.

The chain carries TRBV18 and TRBJ1-1; D is ambiguous. Germline V gives CDR1 KGHSH, CDR2 LQKENI. Trimming left V 2 bases short and J 2 bases short, with 9 bases between. The CDR3 loop spans 14 amino acids. The chain's CDR3 is CASSPYKVNTEAFF. CDR3 DNA sequence: TGTGCCAGCTCACCATACAAGGTCAACACTGAAGCTTTCTTT. The complete variable domain, with remaining parts taken from reference TRBV18 and TRBJ1-1, reads NAGVMQNPRHLVRRRGQEARLRCSPMKGHSHVYWYRQLPEEGLKFMVYLQKENIIDESGMPKERFSAEFPKEGPSILRIQQVVRGDSAAYFCASSPYKVNTEAFFGQGTRLTVV.

CDR3 bases: TGTGCCAGCAGCCAAGTCCTTAAGCCGGGACTAGCGGGAGATTTGGGGGAGCAGTACTTC. Its translation: CASSQVLKPGLAGDLGEQYF. This sequence joins TRBV4-2 and TRBJ2-7; TRBD2 matches 14 bases. The CDR3 has 20 amino acids. Per the germline V gene, CDR1 is LGHNA and CDR2 is YNFKEQ. J lost 7 bases, V lost 1 base, and 18 bases had no gene match.

The rearrangement links TRBV27 to TRBJ2-3; perhaps TRBD2 as D (6 bases). V dropped 3 bases and J dropped 4 bases, with 8 bases sitting between them. CDR3 length: 13 residues. From germline, CDR1 is MNHEY and CDR2 SMNVEV (reference sequence). The CDR3 spells CASSFGGSDTQYF. The CDR3, as DNA: TGTGCCAGCAGTTTTGGAGGGTCAGATACGCAGTATTTT.

V is TRBV2 and J is TRBJ1-5; no firm D call. Per germline, CDR1 SNHLY and CDR2 FYNNEI. V was shortened by 4 bases and J by 1 base, with 8 bases between the two germline ends. This CDR3 spans 14 amino acids. CDR3 in amino acids: CASSVTESNQPQHF. Here the CDR3 DNA reads TGTGCCAGCAGTGTTACGGAGAGCAATCAGCCCCAGCATTTT.

Only one count was recorded for this clone. The V and J genes are TRBV10-3 and TRBJ2-1, with TRBD2 identical over 13 bases. The junction had 5 bases not matched to a gene; V was cut back by 2 bases and J by 7 bases. The germline CDR1 and CDR2 sequences are ENHRY and SYGVKD. The length of the CDR3 is 16 residues. Here the CDR3 DNA reads TGTGCCATCAGTGAGCGACTAGCGGGAGGAGGGAATGAGCAGTTCTTC. This gives the protein CAISERLAGGGNEQFF.

This chain connects TRBV6-1 to TRBJ2-7; D is ambiguous. V dropped 2 bases and J dropped 1 base, with 9 bases sitting between them. Germline CDR1 and CDR2: MNHNS and SASEGT. This CDR3 is 14 amino acids long. CDR3 in amino acids: CASSEPPVSYEQYF. In nucleotides, the CDR3 is TGTGCCAGCAGTGAACCTCCGGTTTCCTACGAGCAGTACTTC.

CDR3 protein: CATPGQGNTEAFF. The CDR3 bases are TGTGCCACTCCCGGACAGGGGAACACTGAAGCTTTCTTT. The chain links TRBV28 to TRBJ1-1; 8 nucleotides align to TRBD1. Losses at the gene ends were 10 bases for V and 1 base for J; bases not matched to a gene: 5. Germline lookup yields CDR1 MDHEN and CDR2 SYDVKM. There are 13 residues in the CDR3.

The rearrangement uses TRBV6-6 and TRBJ2-3, with D uncertain. V was clipped by 6 bases and J by 0 bases, with 4 bases between them. This CDR3 is 12 amino acids long. Germline lookup yields CDR1 MNHNY and CDR2 SVGAGI (reference sequence). The DNA of the CDR3 is TGTGCCAGCAGCGTAAGCACAGATACGCAGTATTTT. It yields the protein CASSVSTDTQYF.

The chain employs TRBV4-1 and TRBJ2-1; maybe TRBD2 (6 bases). V lost 4 bases to trimming and J lost 6 bases, with 10 bases between them. Germline CDR1 and CDR2: MGHRA and YSYEKL. This CDR3 contains 13 residues. The CDR3 loop reads CASSRTSSNEQFF. The CDR3 region has the DNA TGCGCCAGCAGCCGTACTAGCAGCAATGAGCAGTTCTTC.

This clone was seen a single time. The chain uses TRBV6-1 and TRBJ2-3; 12 positions match TRBD2. The CDR3 runs 14 residues. J lost 9 bases, V lost 2 bases, and 3 bases had no gene match. In germline, CDR1 is MNHNS, CDR2 SASEGT. CDR3 loop: CASSELLAGGTQYF. CDR3 in DNA: TGTGCCAGCAGTGAACTACTAGCGGGAGGCACGCAGTATTTT.